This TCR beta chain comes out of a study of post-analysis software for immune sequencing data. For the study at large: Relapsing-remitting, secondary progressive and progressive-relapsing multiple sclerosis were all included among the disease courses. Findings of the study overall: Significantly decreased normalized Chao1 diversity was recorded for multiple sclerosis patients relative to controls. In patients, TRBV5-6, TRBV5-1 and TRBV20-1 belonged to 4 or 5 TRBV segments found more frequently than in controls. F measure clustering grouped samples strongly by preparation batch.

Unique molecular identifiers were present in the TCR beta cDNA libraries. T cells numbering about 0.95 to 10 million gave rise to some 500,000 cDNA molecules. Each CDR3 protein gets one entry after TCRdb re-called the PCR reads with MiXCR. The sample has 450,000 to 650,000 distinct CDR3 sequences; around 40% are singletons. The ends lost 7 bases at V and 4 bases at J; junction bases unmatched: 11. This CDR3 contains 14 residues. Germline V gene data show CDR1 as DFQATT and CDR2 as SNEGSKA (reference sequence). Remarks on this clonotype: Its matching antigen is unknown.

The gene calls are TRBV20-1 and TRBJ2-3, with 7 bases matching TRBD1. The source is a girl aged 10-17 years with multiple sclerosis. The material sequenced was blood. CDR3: CSVVGNRGSDTQYF. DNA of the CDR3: TGCAGTGTGGTCGGGAACAGGGGCTCAGATACGCAGTATTTT.